The table lists the clone carrying this TCR beta chain with a count of one. Its antigen is undetermined. The table came from immunoSEQ multiplex PCR; TCRdb's copy has only in-frame clones and leaves some out. This table holds approximately 110,000 clones, approximately 88% found once. CDR1 and CDR2 (germline): SNHLY, FYNNEI. The CDR3 length is 15 residues. The trim removed 6 bases at V and 8 bases at J, leaving 13 bases unmatched. The source of the sample is a study of T cell responses to AZD1222 COVID-19 vaccine. Study-wide points: The study found vaccine-associated CD4 TCRs spanning spike, dominant at 160-218 and 743-854. Researchers took repertoire samples only after the peak T cell response had come. At baseline, just five to seven AZD1222 recipients tested seropositive. Spike-specific TCR depth and breadth grew after two AZD1222 doses.

The clonotype originates from an adult in good health. V is TRBV2 and J is TRBJ2-1; TRBD2 matches 7 bases. Sequenced material: peripheral blood, taken on day 0 of AZD1222 vaccination. The chain's CDR3 is CASRVQAGVSYEQFF. CDR3 DNA: TGTGCCAGCAGAGTGCAGGCGGGAGTATCTTATGAGCAGTTCTTC. Looking up the rest from reference TRBV2 and TRBJ2-1 gives the full variable domain: EPEVTQTPSHQVTQMGQEVILRCVPISNHLYFYWYRQILGQKVEFLVSFYNNEISEKSEIFDDQFSVERPDGSNFTLKIRSTKLEDSAMYFCASRVQAGVSYEQFFGPGTRLTVL.